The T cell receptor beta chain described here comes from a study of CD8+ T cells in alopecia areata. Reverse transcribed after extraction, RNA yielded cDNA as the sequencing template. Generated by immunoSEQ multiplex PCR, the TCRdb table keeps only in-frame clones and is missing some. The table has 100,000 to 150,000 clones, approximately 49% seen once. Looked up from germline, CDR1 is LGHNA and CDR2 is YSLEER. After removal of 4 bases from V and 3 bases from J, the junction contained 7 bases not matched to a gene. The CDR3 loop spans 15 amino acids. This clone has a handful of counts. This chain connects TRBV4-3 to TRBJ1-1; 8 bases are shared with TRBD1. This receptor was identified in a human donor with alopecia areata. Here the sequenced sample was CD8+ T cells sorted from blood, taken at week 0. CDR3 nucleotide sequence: TGCGCCAGCAGCCGGAAGATGGACAGGGACACTGAAGCTTTCTTT. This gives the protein CASSRKMDRDTEAFF.